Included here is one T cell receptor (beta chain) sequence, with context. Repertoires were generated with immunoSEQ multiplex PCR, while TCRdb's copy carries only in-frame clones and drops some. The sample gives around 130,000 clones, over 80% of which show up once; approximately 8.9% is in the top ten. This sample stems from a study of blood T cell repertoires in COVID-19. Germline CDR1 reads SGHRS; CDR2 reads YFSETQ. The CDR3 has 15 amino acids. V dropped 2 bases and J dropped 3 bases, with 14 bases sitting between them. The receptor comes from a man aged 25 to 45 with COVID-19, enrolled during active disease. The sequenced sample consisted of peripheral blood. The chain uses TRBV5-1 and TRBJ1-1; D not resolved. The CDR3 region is CASSLVGGGYTEAFF. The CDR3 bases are TGCGCCAGCAGCTTAGTTGGAGGTGGGTACACTGAAGCTTTCTTT.